Listed here are 23 T cell receptor beta chains from one sample, sequenced in a study of cytomegalovirus exposure and HLA in healthy donors (dated by TCRdb to 2016 to 2017). Library preparation was by the immunoSEQ multiplex PCR assay. The multiplex PCR relied on a mix of 60 forward primers for TCR Vbeta segments and 13 reverse primers for TCR Jbeta segments. TCRdb retrieved this table from immuneACCESS and kept in-frame rearrangements only. Not all clones are present; in checked studies, unresolved V genes account for under half, and no reason is known for the remainder. The sample profile shows approximately 150,000 clones; more than 60% of them were found once. 1.4% to 1.5% of the sample is taken by the ten largest. Input material: PBMCs. The receptors here all came from a woman aged 30 to 39 in good health and CMV-seropositive.

This clone was observed a few times. The chain links TRBV12-5 to TRBJ1-1; D possibly corresponds to TRBD1 (6 bases). The CDR3 totals 15 residues. Trimming pared 0 bases from V and 2 bases from J, leaving 10 bases between. From germline, CDR1 is LGHNT and CDR2 FRNRAP. CDR3 sequence: CASGLVQGLNTEAFF. CDR3 in DNA: TGTGCTAGTGGTTTGGTACAGGGACTAAACACTGAAGCTTTCTTT. The variable domain in full, with the rest retrieved from reference TRBV12-5 and TRBJ1-1, is DARVTQTPRHKVTEMGQEVTMRCQPILGHNTVFWYRQTMMQGLELLAYFRNRAPLDDSGMPKDRFSAEMPDATLATLKIQPSEPRDSAVYFCASGLVQGLNTEAFFGQGTRLTVV.

This clone was seen a handful of times. V usage is TRBV5-4 and J usage is TRBJ2-7; TRBD2 matches at 9 bases. The germline gives CDR1 SGHNT, CDR2 YYREEE (reference sequence). The CDR3 length is 12 residues. Trimming took 6 bases from V and 6 from J; bases not matched to a gene: 4. CDR3 sequence: CASTVAGAEQYF. The CDR3 bases are TGTGCCAGCACCGTAGCGGGAGCCGAGCAGTACTTC.

The gene calls are TRBV4-1 and TRBJ2-7; unclear D gene. CDR1 and CDR2 from the germline V gene are MGHRA and YSYEKL. The CDR3 extends over 13 amino acids. Trimming removed 5 bases from V and 1 base from J, with 9 bases in between. The CDR3 nucleotides are TGCGCCAGCAGCGTCGTGTCTTCCTACGAGCAGTACTTC. This sequence encodes CASSVVSSYEQYF.

CDR3 amino acids: CASSQLQFMGTGELFF. The CDR3 coding sequence is TGTGCCAGCAGTCAATTACAGTTCATGGGCACCGGGGAGCTGTTTTTT. This rearrangement joins TRBV28 to TRBJ2-2; D is ambiguous. The CDR3 extends over 16 amino acids. The germline CDR1 and CDR2 sequences are MDHEN and SYDVKM. The V and J ends lost 5 bases and 4 bases respectively, with 17 bases between them.

The chain employs TRBV27 and TRBJ2-7; 9 bases align to TRBD1. The CDR3 is made up of 16 amino acids. V gave up 4 bases and J gave up 3 bases; unmatched junction bases: 10. Germline assignment: CDR1 MNHEY and CDR2 SMNVEV (reference sequence). The CDR3 DNA reads TGTGCCAGCAGTTACCTAGGGAGACAGGGGGGCTACGAGCAGTACTTC. Residues: CASSYLGRQGGYEQYF.

V usage is TRBV30 and J usage is TRBJ2-7; 10 bases match TRBD1. The CDR3 runs 15 residues. V lost 2 bases, J lost 1 base, and 5 bases stayed unmatched. Germline V gene sequence: CDR1 GTSNPN, CDR2 SVGIG (reference sequence). Here the CDR3 DNA reads TGTGCCTGGAGTATGACAGGGGGCGCGTCCTACGAGCAGTACTTC. This gives the protein CAWSMTGGASYEQYF.

This chain uses TRBV28 with TRBJ1-2; D possibly corresponds to TRBD1 (6 bases). Germline V gene sequence: CDR1 MDHEN, CDR2 SYDVKM. The CDR3 has 12 amino acids. The germline V and J ends were trimmed by 7 bases and 7 bases, with 13 bases remaining between them. CDR3 nucleotides: TGTGCCAGCATTGGGGGGGCGCTTGGCTACACCTTC. Translation: CASIGGALGYTF.

CDR3 sequence (DNA): TGTGCCAGCATCCTCCAGGGGACTACCGAGCAGTACTTC. As protein: CASILQGTTEQYF. J is TRBJ2-7 and V is TRBV28, with D possibly TRBD2 on 7 matching bases. The V gene lost 7 bases and the J gene lost 6 bases, with 16 bases spanning the gap. This CDR3 contains 13 residues. CDR1 and CDR2 (germline): MDHEN, SYDVKM.

This chain links TRBV6-4 with TRBJ1-2, with 10 bases lining up with TRBD1. Germline V gene data show CDR1 as MRHNA and CDR2 as SNTAGT. This CDR3 is built from 13 residues. The trim removed 5 bases at V and 4 bases at J, leaving 1 base unmatched. CDR3 coding DNA: TGTGCCAGCAGTCGGGACAGGGGCTATGGCTACACCTTC. It specifies CASSRDRGYGYTF.

The chain employs TRBV5-1 and TRBJ2-3, with TRBD2 matching over 12 bases. The CDR3 contains 16 residues. Germline trimming cut 4 bases from V and 3 bases from J; bases unmatched to any gene: 6. Germline CDR1 reads SGHRS; CDR2 reads YFSETQ. The CDR3 is CASSLLAGGVTDTQYF. CDR3 nucleotide sequence: TGCGCCAGCAGCCTCCTAGCGGGAGGGGTTACAGATACGCAGTATTTT.

The chain joins TRBV11-1 to TRBJ2-1; 12 bases match TRBD2. Germline V gene data show CDR1 as SGHAT and CDR2 as FQDESV (reference sequence). V dropped 5 bases and J dropped 4; count of bases not matched to a gene: 3. CDR3 length: 15 amino acids. Here the CDR3 reads CASSRTSGIYNEQFF. For the CDR3, the DNA is TGTGCCAGCAGCAGGACTAGCGGGATATACAATGAGCAGTTCTTC.

V gene TRBV13 combines with J gene TRBJ2-1; 8 bases agree with TRBD1. The V gene's germline CDR1 is PRHDT and CDR2 FYEKMQ (reference sequence). J gave up 0 bases and V 5 bases, and 9 bases lay outside the gene matches. CDR3 length: 17 residues. The CDR3 loop is CASSQDRARSSYNEQFF. In DNA form, the CDR3 reads TGTGCCAGCAGCCAGGACAGGGCCAGGAGCTCCTACAATGAGCAGTTCTTC.

The chain carries TRBV7-3 and TRBJ2-3, with 8 bases matching TRBD2. CDR1 and CDR2 (germline): SGHTA, FQGTGA. V lost 2 bases, J lost 6 bases, and 4 bases stayed unmatched. The CDR3 runs to 14 residues. DNA of the CDR3: TGTGCCAGCAGCTTATCGGGAGGGCCCGATACGCAGTATTTT. Protein sequence: CASSLSGGPDTQYF.

The chain links TRBV11-3 to TRBJ2-5; D is possibly TRBD1 (6 bases). V lost 3 bases, J lost 4 bases, and 12 bases lay in between. CDR1 and CDR2 from the germline V gene are SGHNT and YENEEA. The CDR3 loop spans 14 amino acids. CDR3 DNA: TGTGCCAGCAGCTTCCAGGGGTTGGGAGAGACCCAGTACTTC. Translated: CASSFQGLGETQYF.

This chain uses TRBV6-5 with TRBJ2-1, with 9 bases aligning to TRBD2. Per germline, CDR1 MNHEY and CDR2 SVGAGI. Trimming removed 2 bases from V and 3 bases from J; junction bases left unmatched: 2. The length of the CDR3 is 15 residues. The CDR3 spells CASSYGTSYYNEQFF. The CDR3, as DNA: TGTGCCAGCAGTTACGGGACTAGCTACTACAATGAGCAGTTCTTC.

This clone was counted only a few times. The rearrangement joins TRBV18 to TRBJ2-7; D unresolved. Trimming left V 8 bases short and J 2 bases short, with 10 bases between. The germline gives CDR1 KGHSH, CDR2 LQKENI. This CDR3 contains 12 residues. The CDR3 nucleotides read TGTGCCAGCGCCCCAGTGGCCTACGAGCAGTACTTC. Translating it yields CASAPVAYEQYF.

This clone was seen just once. The rearrangement joins TRBV30 to TRBJ2-5; maybe TRBD1 (6 bases). Near its end, the DNA agrees better with TRBJ2-7, so the J call may be wrong. CDR1 GTSNPN and CDR2 SVGIG come from the germline V gene (reference sequence). The CDR3 runs 13 residues. CDR3 sequence: CAWSRDRSYEQYF. The CDR3 nucleotides read TGTGCCTGGAGCCGCGACAGGTCCTACGAGCAGTACTTC.

This chain links TRBV6-5 with TRBJ1-1; the D gene is possibly TRBD1 (6 bases). Germline values: CDR1 MNHEY, CDR2 SVGAGI. Trimming pared 4 bases from V and 0 bases from J, leaving 9 bases between. This CDR3 is 14 amino acids long. In DNA, the CDR3 is TGTGCCAGCAGTTGGGGGGGGCTGAACACTGAAGCTTTCTTT. The encoded protein is CASSWGGLNTEAFF.

This sequence joins TRBV28 and TRBJ2-1; TRBD2 aligns across 8 bases. V shed 5 bases, J shed 8 bases, and the junction held 14 bases outside the gene matches. CDR1 and CDR2 from the germline V gene are MDHEN and SYDVKM. The CDR3 has 16 residues. The CDR3 sequence is CASSPIGSEREHEQFF. The CDR3 nucleotides read TGTGCCAGCAGTCCCATAGGGTCCGAGCGGGAGCATGAGCAGTTCTTC.

The rearrangement uses TRBV2 and TRBJ2-3; TRBD2 matches 9 bases. The CDR3 is made up of 15 amino acids. After removal of 4 bases from V and 4 bases from J, the junction contained 6 bases not matched to a gene. Germline V lookup: CDR1 SNHLY, CDR2 FYNNEI. Here the CDR3 DNA reads TGTGCCAGCAGTGTGGGTAGCGGGGGCGCAGATACGCAGTATTTT. The encoded protein is CASSVGSGGADTQYF.

CDR3 nucleotide sequence: TGTGCCAGCAGCTTCAAACTAGCGGGGACCCGGATAAGCACAGATACGCAGTATTTT. Translation: CASSFKLAGTRISTDTQYF. This chain joins TRBV11-2 and TRBJ2-3, with 10 bases fitting TRBD2. From germline, CDR1 is SGHAT and CDR2 FQNNGV. This CDR3 contains 19 residues. Unmatched junction bases numbered 12, after V lost 3 bases and J lost 0 bases.

This sequence joins TRBV7-3 and TRBJ2-3; the D gene is possibly TRBD1 (6 bases). Trimming stripped 5 bases from V and 1 base from J, with 13 bases between. Germline CDR1 is SGHTA and CDR2 is FQGTGA. The CDR3 sequence is 15 residues long. As DNA, the CDR3 is TGTGCCAGCAGCAGCACAGGGATTGGCACAGATACGCAGTATTTT. Protein: CASSSTGIGTDTQYF.

The chain uses TRBV25-1 and TRBJ2-7; 8 bases are shared with TRBD1. The V gene end was trimmed by 7 bases and the J gene end by 5 bases; junction bases not matched to a gene: 13. The germline V gene encodes CDR1 MGHDK and CDR2 SYGVNS. CDR3 size: 15 residues. The CDR3 nucleotides are TGTGCCAGCACCGTTGGCAGGGGGCTCTTCCACGAGCAGTACTTC. Its translation: CASTVGRGLFHEQYF.